Described below is a single TCR beta chain sequence and its context. Its antigen is not yet known. The input lacks base qualities; no much larger clone sits a single base away. These data belong to a study of blood T cell repertoires in COVID-19 (dated by TCRdb to about 2020). About the study as a whole: The collaborator samples originated in the United States, Italy and Spain and spanned the acute and convalescent phases of COVID-19. The prospective study material was composed of cDNA or gDNA derived from T cells, B-cell-depleted T cells, or PBMCs. The dataset comprised deeply sampled blood TCRbeta repertoires from subjects exposed to, actively infected with, or recovered from COVID-19. The repertoires were released in a freely available public database meant as a resource for research on the immune response to SARS-CoV-2. The samples were drawn from two sources: the first 160 participants of the ongoing ImmuneRACE study, and 1,000 to 1,500 subjects contributed by 6 global collaborators. The sample metadata nearly always contained a de-identified subject ID, COVID-19 status, age in years and sex. Where available, HLA class I and class II types were obtained from metadata supplied by the sample provider rather than from assay-based typing. Broader findings and caveats from the paper: The amount of clinical and demographic metadata varied by source and participant and was provided uncurated.

The immunoSEQ Assay, a bias-controlled multiplex PCR, was used to amplify TCRbeta CDR3 regions from genomic DNA. From the authors' description of their analysis: Within the assay, amplification of reference gene primers was used to estimate how many nucleated cells each sample contained. To quantify the absolute abundance of each unique TCRbeta CDR3 rearrangement, sequence reads were collapsed and filtered. For each sample, productive Simpson clonality was calculated by taking the square root of Simpson's diversity index across productive rearrangements. TCRdb limited this immuneACCESS table to in-frame rearrangements with V and J called. A share of clones is missing; checked studies link under half to unresolved V genes, and the rest is unexplained. The V and J calls and the clone size are those of that table, but D and trimming were determined from the DNA. The sample data list 200,000 to 250,000 clones, and approximately 86% of these were observed just once. The ten largest clones represent roughly 1.7% of the sample.

V and J are truncated by 4 bases and 0 bases respectively, leaving an intervening sequence of 7 bases. CDR1 and CDR2 are drawn from the germline V gene: SGDLS, YYNGEE. From the cysteine through the phenylalanine, the CDR3 covers 13 amino acids. Of all the DNA, just the CDR3 is kept, 39 bases in frame from base 1. In the prospective study, participants were roughly 18 to 89 years old, resided in around 25 geographic areas of the United States, and were enrolled through a virtual design. To assign participants to cohorts, the prospective study relied on clinical history that participants themselves reported in a screening survey and a study questionnaire. Recovered participants in ImmuneRACE Cohort 3 were defined as having two consecutive negative NP/OP PCR tests, clearance from a healthcare professional, or resolution of symptoms. Mobile phlebotomists in the prospective study collected whole blood, serum and a nasopharyngeal or oropharyngeal swab from every participant. Additional blood draws and questionnaires over an approximately 2-month period could optionally be provided by prospective study participants. Before DNA extraction, blood samples from the prospective study were shipped at room temperature or frozen.

Here the chain combines TRBV9 and TRBJ1-2; the D gene is not confidently resolved. The material sequenced was PBMCs or T cells enriched from blood (not recorded which). The receptor was isolated from a woman aged 50 to 60 who had recovered from COVID-19. Here is the DNA: TGTGCCAGCAGCAAACAAGCTAACTATGGCTACACCTTC. It encodes CASSKQANYGYTF.